This TCR beta chain was recorded in a study of blood T cells in healthy people across ages. The study's findings and limits: Measured against age, TCR beta diversity per million T cells decreased in a roughly linear manner.

With a J-beta primer mix and a sample-barcoded 5' primer, a second PCR ran roughly 6 to 11 cycles. Each TCR beta cDNA got a 12-nucleotide random molecular identifier. One entry per CDR3 protein results from TCRdb running MiXCR on the 5' RACE reads. The sample has 850,000 to 1,000,000 distinct CDR3 sequences, just over 50% seen once; the top ten hold about a fifth. For every donor, a draw yielded approximately 9.8 milliliters of peripheral blood. RNA extraction gave at least 5.5 micrograms of total RNA per sample. With respect to this clonotype: What it binds is unknown.

Germline CDR1 MGHRA, CDR2 YSYEKL. V lost 4 bases and J 2 bases, leaving 15 bases between the germline ends. The CDR3 spans 16 residues. The sequence was collected from a woman between 55 and 75 years old in good health. The sequenced sample consisted of blood. The chain links TRBV4-1 to TRBJ2-1; D tentatively fits TRBD1 or TRBD2 (5 bases each). The CDR3: CASSLSQGAPYNEQFF. The DNA for the CDR3 is TGCGCCAGCAGCCTGAGCCAGGGAGCCCCCTACAATGAGCAGTTCTTC.